These 15 T cell receptor beta chains originate from one sample sequenced in a study of T-cell memory formation after mild COVID-19. In TCRdb, the 5' RACE reads were re-called with MiXCR into one record per CDR3 protein. The top ten clones hold approximately 13% of a sample with roughly 350,000 distinct CDR3 sequences, 25% to 30% of them seen once. The sequenced material came from PBMCs or a T cell subset sorted from them (not recorded which). All receptors come from an adult woman who had mild COVID-19 (a few samples of this study predate the infection). Cell type and time point are not known.

The chain has TRBV20-1 and TRBJ1-5, with TRBD1 as a possible D gene (6 bases). V was shortened by 5 bases and J by 7 bases, with 18 bases between the two germline ends. Germline V gene data show CDR1 as DFQATT and CDR2 as SNEGSKA (reference sequence). The CDR3 is 14 amino acids. CDR3 sequence: CSAVLGAQGQPQHF. The DNA for the CDR3 is TGCAGTGCTGTACTGGGGGCCCAAGGCCAGCCCCAGCATTTT.

The DNA for the CDR3 is TGCAGCTCCTCAGACAGGACAGATACGCAGTATTTT. It encodes CSSSDRTDTQYF. The J gene is TRBJ2-3, the V gene TRBV20-1; possibly TRBD1 for D (6 bases). CDR3 length: 12 residues. From germline, CDR1 is DFQATT and CDR2 SNEGSKA (reference sequence).

V and J are TRBV11-2 and TRBJ2-5; D possibly corresponds to TRBD2 (5 bases). The V end lost 0 bases, the J end lost 1 base, and 9 bases lay between the germline ends. The CDR3 runs 15 residues. CDR1 SGHAT and CDR2 FQNNGV come from the germline V gene. The CDR3 protein is CASSLEPAAQETQYF. CDR3 DNA sequence: TGTGCCAGCAGCTTAGAACCAGCGGCCCAAGAGACCCAGTACTTC. Complete variable domain (other parts from reference TRBV11-2 and TRBJ2-5): EAGVAQSPRYKIIEKRQSVAFWCNPISGHATLYWYQQILGQGPKLLIQFQNNGVVDDSQLPKDRFSAERLKGVDSTLKIQPAKLEDSAVYLCASSLEPAAQETQYFGPGTRLLVL.

Only a few counts were recorded for this clonotype. The V gene is TRBV7-2, the J gene TRBJ2-7; no firm D call. The V and J ends lost 4 bases and 5 bases respectively, with 12 bases between them. Germline lookup yields CDR1 SGHTA and CDR2 FQGNSA. This CDR3 is built from 13 residues. CDR3 in DNA: TGTGCCAGCAGCTGGCGACCTGGGAACGAGCAGTACTTC. This sequence encodes CASSWRPGNEQYF.

This clonotype occurred a few times. The chain carries TRBV15 and TRBJ2-1; the D is unclear. The V end was cut by 5 bases, the J end by 3 bases, with 8 bases between. CDR3 length equals 13 residues. Looked up from germline, CDR1 is LNHNV and CDR2 is YYDKDF (reference sequence). The CDR3, as DNA: TGTGCCACCAGCGGCCGAAGCTACAATGAGCAGTTCTTC. It codes for CATSGRSYNEQFF.

This chain links TRBV5-1 with TRBJ2-3, with 10 bases that match TRBD2. Germline V CDR1 and CDR2: SGHRS, YFSETQ. With V trimmed by 5 bases and J by 6 bases, 9 bases remained unmatched. The CDR3 loop spans 15 amino acids. The CDR3 DNA reads as TGCGCCAGCAGAACCAGCGGGGGGGCCTGGGATACGCAGTATTTT. Its translation is CASRTSGGAWDTQYF.

In its sample, this clonotype was seen a few times. This chain links TRBV7-2 with TRBJ2-5, with 8 nucleotides matching TRBD1. The CDR3 covers 15 residues. Germline assignment: CDR1 SGHTA and CDR2 FQGNSA. Germline trimming cut 1 base from V and 5 bases from J; bases unmatched to any gene: 6. The CDR3, as DNA: TGTGCCAGCAGCTTAGGGCGGACAGGGTTGGAGACCCAGTACTTC. Translating it yields CASSLGRTGLETQYF.

The V and J genes are TRBV5-1 and TRBJ2-2; 9 nucleotides agree with TRBD2. After removal of 3 bases from V and 2 bases from J, the junction contained 5 bases not matched to a gene. Germline CDR1 reads SGHRS; CDR2 reads YFSETQ. The CDR3 runs to 16 residues. The CDR3 loop reads CASSWLAGHNTGELFF. CDR3 coding DNA: TGCGCCAGCAGCTGGCTAGCGGGACACAACACCGGGGAGCTGTTTTTT.

This chain joins TRBV11-3 and TRBJ1-6; 9 bases agree with TRBD1. Germline V gene lookup returns CDR1 SGHNT and CDR2 YENEEA. The CDR3 covers 14 residues. Trimming cost V 5 bases and J 10 bases; bases outside gene matches: 6. This chain's CDR3 is CASSNGQGLSPLHF. DNA of the CDR3: TGTGCCAGCAGCAACGGACAGGGGCTATCACCCCTCCACTTT.

The chain links TRBV25-1 to TRBJ2-7; D not resolved. V was clipped by 4 bases and J by 2 bases, with 15 bases between them. This CDR3 region has 15 residues. Germline CDR1 and CDR2: MGHDK and SYGVNS. The CDR3 is CASSVTSRPPYEQYF. The CDR3, as DNA: TGTGCCAGCAGTGTCACCAGCCGGCCCCCCTACGAGCAGTACTTC.

In this sample, this clonotype turned up a few times. V and J are TRBV4-2 and TRBJ2-5, with 13 positions matching TRBD2. The CDR3 is made up of 16 amino acids. The germline V gene has CDR1 LGHNA and CDR2 YNFKEQ. After removal of 0 bases from V and 3 bases from J, the junction contained 1 base not matched to a gene. The DNA of the CDR3 is TGTGCCAGCAGCCAAGAACTAGCGGGAGGGAAAGAGACCCAGTACTTC. Amino acid sequence: CASSQELAGGKETQYF.

The sample holds a few counts of this clonotype. DNA of the CDR3: TGCGCCAGCAGCTTGGCCGACGGGGGCGCACATGGCTACACCTTC. It specifies CASSLADGGAHGYTF. V usage is TRBV5-1 and J usage is TRBJ1-2, with D perhaps TRBD1 (6 bases). CDR1 SGHRS and CDR2 YFSETQ come from the germline V gene. Trimming took 0 bases from V and 6 from J, leaving 15 bases between them. There are 15 residues in the CDR3.

This clonotype came up a few times. The rearrangement links TRBV7-9 to TRBJ2-3; tentatively, D is TRBD1 or TRBD2 (5 bases each). Per the germline V gene, CDR1 is SEHNR and CDR2 is FQNEAQ (reference sequence). The length of the CDR3 is 15 residues. V was shortened by 5 bases and J by 2 bases, with 14 bases between the two germline ends. CDR3 nucleotide sequence: TGTGCCAGCAGCGGATGGGACCACAACACAGATACGCAGTATTTT. Translating gives CASSGWDHNTDTQYF.

The rearrangement links TRBV29-1 to TRBJ2-1, with 7 bases that match TRBD2. With V trimmed by 4 bases and J by 7 bases, 7 bases remained unmatched. The length of the CDR3 is 13 residues. Germline loops: CDR1 SQVTM, CDR2 ANQGSEA. This CDR3 is CSVASGIQNEQFF. CDR3 DNA sequence: TGCAGCGTTGCGAGCGGGATACAAAATGAGCAGTTCTTC.

Only a few counts were recorded for this clonotype. CDR3 sequence (DNA): TGTGCCAGCAGGCCGAGGGACAACTATGGCTACACCTTC. Encoded protein: CASRPRDNYGYTF. V gene TRBV6-2 or TRBV6-3 combines with J gene TRBJ1-2; TRBD1 might be the D (5 bases). V was clipped by 6 bases and J by 2 bases, with 10 bases between them. Germline CDR1 MNHEY, CDR2 SVGEGT. The CDR3 has 13 residues.